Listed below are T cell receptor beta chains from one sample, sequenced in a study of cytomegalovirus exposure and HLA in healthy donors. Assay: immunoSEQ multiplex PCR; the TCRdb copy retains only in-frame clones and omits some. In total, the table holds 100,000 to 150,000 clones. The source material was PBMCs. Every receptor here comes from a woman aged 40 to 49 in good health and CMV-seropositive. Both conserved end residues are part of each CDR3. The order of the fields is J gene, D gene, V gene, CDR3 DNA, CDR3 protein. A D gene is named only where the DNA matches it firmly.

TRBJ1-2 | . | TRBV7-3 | TGTGCCAGCAGCTTAAGTGGGGGCGTTAACTATGGCTACACCTTC | CASSLSGGVNYGYTF
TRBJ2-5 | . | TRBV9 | TGTGCCAGCAGCGTAGGCTCGGGAGAGTGGGAGACCCAGTACTTC | CASSVGSGEWETQYF
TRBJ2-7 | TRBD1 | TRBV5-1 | TGCGCCAGCAGCCTACAGGGGAATGCAAAATCCTACGAGCAGTACTTC | CASSLQGNAKSYEQYF
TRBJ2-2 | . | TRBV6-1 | TGTGCCAGCATATCTGAGGGGAACACCGGGGAGCTGTTTTTT | CASISEGNTGELFF
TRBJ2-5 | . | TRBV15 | TGTGCCACCAGCAGAGACTTAGGAGCCAAAGAGACCCAGTACTTC | CATSRDLGAKETQYF
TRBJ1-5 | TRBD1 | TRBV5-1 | TGCGCCAGCAGTATAGGGACAGGGGGCAATCAGCCCCAGCATTTT | CASSIGTGGNQPQHF
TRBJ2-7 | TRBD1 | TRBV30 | TGTGCCTGGAGTGTAGATAGTCAGGGGGCCTACGAGCAGTACTTC | CAWSVDSQGAYEQYF
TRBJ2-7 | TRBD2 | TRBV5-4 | TGTGCCAGCAGCCCTCTAGCGGGAGTATCGAACGAGCAGTACTTC | CASSPLAGVSNEQYF
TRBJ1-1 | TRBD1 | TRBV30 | TGTGCCTGGAGTGGGGGGACAGGGAACACTGAAGCTTTCTTT | CAWSGGTGNTEAFF
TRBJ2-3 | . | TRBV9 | TGTGCCAGCAGCGTATTATCCACAGATACGCAGTATTTT | CASSVLSTDTQYF
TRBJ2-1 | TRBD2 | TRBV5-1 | TGCGCCAGCAGCTCCGGACTAGCGGGAGTGGGGCGGAATGAGCAGTTCTTC | CASSSGLAGVGRNEQFF
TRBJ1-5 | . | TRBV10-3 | TGTGCCATCAGTGAGGGGCAGGGGAATCAGCCCCAGCATTTT | CAISEGQGNQPQHF
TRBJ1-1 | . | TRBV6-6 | TGTGCCAGCAGTTACTCCGCGGGAGTGAGCACTGAAGCTTTCTTT | CASSYSAGVSTEAFF
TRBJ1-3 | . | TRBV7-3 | TGTGCCAGCAGCCCAAGCGGGGGGTTCGGAAACACCATATATTTT | CASSPSGGFGNTIYF
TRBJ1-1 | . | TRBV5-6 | TGTGCCAGCAGCTTTGGGCAGAACACTGAAGCTTTCTTT | CASSFGQNTEAFF
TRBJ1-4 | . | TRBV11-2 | TGTGCCAGCAGCTTAATTCCCGAAACGGCTAATGAAAAACTGTTTTTT | CASSLIPETANEKLFF
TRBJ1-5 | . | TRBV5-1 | TGCGCCAGCAGCCCCGAGGGCAATCAGCCCCAGCATTTT | CASSPEGNQPQHF
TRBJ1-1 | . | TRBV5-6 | TGTGCCAGCAGCTCCCCCTCCAGAGGGCCACAAGCTTTCTTT | CASSSPSRGPQAFF
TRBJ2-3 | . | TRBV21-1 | TGTGCCAGCAGCAAGCAGACAGGCACAGATACGCAGTATTTT | CASSKQTGTDTQYF
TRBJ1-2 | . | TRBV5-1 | TGCGCCAGCAGCACTCCCGGACACCCTGACTATGGCTACACCTTC | CASSTPGHPDYGYTF
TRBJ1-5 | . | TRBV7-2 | TGTGCCAGCAGCTCACGGGGGGATCAGCCCCAGCATTTT | CASSSRGDQPQHF
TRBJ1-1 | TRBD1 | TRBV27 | TGTGCCAGCAGTTTATTCAGGGGGCAAGAAAGCACTGAAGCTTTCTTT | CASSLFRGQESTEAFF
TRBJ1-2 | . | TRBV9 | TGTGCCAGCAGCGTAGGGCAGGGGTACTATGGCTACACCTTC | CASSVGQGYYGYTF
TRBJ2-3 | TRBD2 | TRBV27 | TGTGCCAGCAGTACCACACTAGCGGTAATCACAGATACGCAGTATTTT | CASSTTLAVITDTQYF
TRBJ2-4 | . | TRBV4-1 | TGCGCCAGCAGCCAAGACCAGGGGTTATACGCCAAAAACATTCAGTACTTC | CASSQDQGLYAKNIQYF
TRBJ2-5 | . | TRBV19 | TGTGCCAGTAGTATTACATTCCAAGAGACCCAGTACTTC | CASSITFQETQYF
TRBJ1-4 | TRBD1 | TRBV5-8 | TGTGCCAGCAGCTTGGCCGGGACAGGGTGGGAAAAACTGTTTTTT | CASSLAGTGWEKLFF
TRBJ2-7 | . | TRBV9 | TGTGCCAGCAGCGTAGGGGCCCGGGACTCAACCTCCTACGAGCAGTACTTC | CASSVGARDSTSYEQYF
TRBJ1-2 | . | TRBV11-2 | TGTGCCAGCAGCCCCGACAGTGTTAGCAACTATGGCTACACCTTC | CASSPDSVSNYGYTF
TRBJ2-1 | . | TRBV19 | TGTGCCAGTAGTAACCGGGACAAATACAATGAGCAGTTCTTC | CASSNRDKYNEQFF
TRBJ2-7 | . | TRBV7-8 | TGTGCCAGCAGCTTAGCTCAGACAGCTTGGTATTACGAGCAGTACTTC | CASSLAQTAWYYEQYF
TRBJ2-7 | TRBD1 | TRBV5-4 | TGTGCCAGCAGCTCCCGGGACAGGGATTACGAGCAGTACTTC | CASSSRDRDYEQYF
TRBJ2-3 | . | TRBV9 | TGTGCCAGCAGCGTAGCTAGCGCGAGCACAGATACGCAGTATTTT | CASSVASASTDTQYF
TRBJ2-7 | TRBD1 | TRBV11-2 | TGTGCCAGCAGCCGACAGGGGATCTACGAGCAGTACTTC | CASSRQGIYEQYF
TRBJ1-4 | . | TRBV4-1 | TGCGCCAGCAGCCAAGATGACACAGGGTTTGAAAAACTGTTTTTT | CASSQDDTGFEKLFF
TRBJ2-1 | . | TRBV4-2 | TGTGCCAGCAGCCAAGATCACGAGGTCCTTGAGCAGTTCTTC | CASSQDHEVLEQFF
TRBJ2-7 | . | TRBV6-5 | TGTGCCAGCACCGCAACCGGGAGTTCCTACGAGCAGTACTTC | CASTATGSSYEQYF
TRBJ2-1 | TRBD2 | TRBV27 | TGTGCCAGCAGTTTTGTGGGACTAGCGGACAATGAGCAGTTCTTC | CASSFVGLADNEQFF
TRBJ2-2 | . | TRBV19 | TGTGCCAGTAGTATCCGCTCAGGGGTCTCGAACACCGGGGAGCTGTTTTTT | CASSIRSGVSNTGELFF
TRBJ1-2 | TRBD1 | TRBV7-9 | TGTGCCAGCAGCGATAGGACAGGGTTGAGCCCTAACTATGGCTACACCTTC | CASSDRTGLSPNYGYTF
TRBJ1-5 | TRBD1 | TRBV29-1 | TGCAGCGTGAGAACAGGGGGCGGGCAGCCCCAGCATTTT | CSVRTGGGQPQHF
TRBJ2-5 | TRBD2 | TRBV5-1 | TGCGCCAGCAGCTCGGGACTAGCGGGGGAGACCCAGTACTTC | CASSSGLAGETQYF
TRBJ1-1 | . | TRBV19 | TGTGCCAGTAAAGAAGCCGCAGGGGTGAACACTGAAGCTTTCTTT | CASKEAAGVNTEAFF
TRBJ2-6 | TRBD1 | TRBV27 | TGTGCCAGCAGTTTGGGACCGGGACAGGCCCTTACTGGGGCCAACGTCCTGACTTTC | CASSLGPGQALTGANVLTF
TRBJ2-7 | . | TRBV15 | TGTGCCACCAGCGAGTACCTCTCCTACGAGCAGTACTTC | CATSEYLSYEQYF
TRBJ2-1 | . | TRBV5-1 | TGCGCCAGCAGCTTCACAGGGTCCCCAAATGAGCAGTTCTTC | CASSFTGSPNEQFF
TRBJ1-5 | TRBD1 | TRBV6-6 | TGTGCCAGCAGTTACAGAGGGACAGGGGAAAATCAGCCCCAGCATTTT | CASSYRGTGENQPQHF
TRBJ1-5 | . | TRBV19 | TGTGCCAGTAGTACAGGGTCTAGTCAGCCCCAGCATTTT | CASSTGSSQPQHF
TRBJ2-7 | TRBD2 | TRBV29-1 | TGCAGCGTTGTACCAGCGGGAGCCTCCTACGAGCAGTACTTC | CSVVPAGASYEQYF
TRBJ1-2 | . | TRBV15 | TGTGCCACCAGCAGAGAGCGGGGGACTGGCTATGGCTACACCTTC | CATSRERGTGYGYTF
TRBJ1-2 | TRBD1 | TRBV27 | TGTGCCAGCAGTTTATCGGGGACAGGGGGCACCTATGGCTACACCTTC | CASSLSGTGGTYGYTF
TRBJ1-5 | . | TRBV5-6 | TGTGCCAGCAGAGGATGGGGGCACGGTAACCAGCCCCAGCATTTT | CASRGWGHGNQPQHF
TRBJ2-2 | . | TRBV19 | TGTGCCAGTAGTATAGAGGACAGGAACACCGGGGAGCTGTTTTTT | CASSIEDRNTGELFF
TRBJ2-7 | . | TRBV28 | TGTGCCAGCAGCTTCAGGGCTCCCTTAAGCTACGAGCAGTACTTC | CASSFRAPLSYEQYF